This is a list of T cell receptor beta chains from one sample in a study of cytomegalovirus exposure and HLA in healthy donors. Sequencing used immunoSEQ multiplex PCR; TCRdb keeps in-frame clones, though not all of them. The data contain 200,000 or so clones, around three quarters of them singletons. The sample comprised PBMCs. The receptors were gathered from a man between 35 and 55 years old in good health and CMV-seronegative. Both conserved end residues are part of each CDR3. The D gene is left open where the match is weak. A row's size may be missing; if present it is once, few, many or a size class.

clone_size j_call d_call v_call cdr3_nt cdr3_aa
. TRBJ2-3 . TRBV6-6 TGTGCCAGCAGTTACCCCCCATTAGCAGATACGCAGTATTTT CASSYPPLADTQYF
. TRBJ1-1 TRBD1 TRBV29-1 TGCAGCGTTGGACAGGGGGCCACTGAAGCTTTCTTT CSVGQGATEAFF
. TRBJ1-2 TRBD1 TRBV2 TGTGCCAGCAGTGATGGGACAGGGGGCCTCTATGGCTACACCTTC CASSDGTGGLYGYTF
. TRBJ2-7 . TRBV9 TGTGCCAGCAGCCCAAGTACAGGGTCCTACGAGCAGTACTTC CASSPSTGSYEQYF
. TRBJ2-3 TRBD2 TRBV18 TGTGCCAGCTCACCTGAAAGCGGGAGGGGTACGCAGTATTTT CASSPESGRGTQYF
. TRBJ2-7 . TRBV18 TGTGCCAGCTCACGCCAGGGCGGATACGAGCAGTACTTC CASSRQGGYEQYF
. TRBJ2-1 . TRBV7-3 TGTGCCAGCAGCTCCATCCCCACGGGGGGCGGCAATGAGCAGTTCTTC CASSSIPTGGGNEQFF
. TRBJ1-4 . TRBV7-9 TGTGCCAGCAGTCTAGTAGTAGGGGAAGTGGATGAAAAACTGTTTTTT CASSLVVGEVDEKLFF
. TRBJ2-3 . TRBV4-1 TGCGCCAGCAGCCAAGTGGAGAGCACAGATACGCAGTATTTT CASSQVESTDTQYF
. TRBJ2-7 . TRBV11-2 TGTGCCAGCAGCTTAGGAAAATCAGCCTACGAGCAGTACTTC CASSLGKSAYEQYF
once TRBJ1-6 . TRBV7-2 TGTGCCAGCAGCTTAGCACAGAGCTCCTATAATTCACCCCTCCACTTT CASSLAQSSYNSPLHF
. TRBJ1-3 TRBD1 TRBV27 TGTGCCAGCAGCTTCCAGGGGGGCTCTGGAAACACCATATATTTT CASSFQGGSGNTIYF
. TRBJ1-3 TRBD1 TRBV5-1 TGCGCCAGCAGCGCGGGACAGGGCTTATCTGGAAACACCATATATTTT CASSAGQGLSGNTIYF
. TRBJ2-1 TRBD1 TRBV6-1 TGTGCCACCATATATGGGCAGGGGGTGGTTTCTGAGCAGTTCTTC CATIYGQGVVSEQFF
. TRBJ1-1 . TRBV11-1 TGTGCCAGCAGCCCATTAGACAGGCGGAAGGACACTGAAGCTTTCTTT CASSPLDRRKDTEAFF
. TRBJ2-5 TRBD2 TRBV7-3 TGTGCCAGCAGCCCGGGACTAGAGGGCGAGACCCAGTACTTC CASSPGLEGETQYF
once TRBJ2-1 TRBD2 TRBV18 TGTGCCAGCTCACCACCGGGGGGGAACCACAATGAGCAGTTCTTC CASSPPGGNHNEQFF
. TRBJ2-2 . TRBV4-2 TGTGCCAGCAGCCAAGGAGGGAGGTTCCCCGGGGAGCTGTTTTTT CASSQGGRFPGELFF
. TRBJ1-4 TRBD1 TRBV10-1 TGCGCCAGCAGTCGGGACAGTCCTAATGAAAAACTGTTTTTT CASSRDSPNEKLFF
. TRBJ1-1 TRBD1 TRBV7-9 TGTGCCAGCAGCTTCGGGACAGGATTAAGCACTGAAGCTTTCTTT CASSFGTGLSTEAFF
. TRBJ1-4 TRBD1 TRBV7-9 TGTGCCAGCAGCTGGGACAGGGGATTTGAAAAACTGTTTTTT CASSWDRGFEKLFF
once TRBJ2-1 TRBD2 TRBV27 TGTGCCAGTGGCATCGGGACTAGCGGAATGAATGAGCAGTTCTTC CASGIGTSGMNEQFF
few TRBJ2-1 TRBD2 TRBV6-5 TGTGCCAGCAGTTACTTAGCGGGGGCTTACAATGAGCAGTTCTTC CASSYLAGAYNEQFF
. TRBJ2-5 TRBD1 TRBV11-3 TGTGCCAGCAGCTCGGACAGGGGGGAGACCCAGTACTTC CASSSDRGETQYF
. TRBJ1-1 TRBD1 TRBV6-5 TGTGCCAGCAGTTACAGCGGAGGGGGCTTGAACACTGAAGCTTTCTTT CASSYSGGGLNTEAFF
. TRBJ2-1 . TRBV28 TGTGCCAGCATACCTCCCGGCTTGACTCACTCCTACAATGAGCAGTTCTTC CASIPPGLTHSYNEQFF
. TRBJ2-2 . TRBV28 TGTGCCAGCAGTTTCCCCCGGGGTAGCGGCAACACCGGGGAGCTGTTTTTT CASSFPRGSGNTGELFF
. TRBJ1-5 TRBD1 TRBV19 TGTGCCAGCCGGGACAGGGGCTATAGCAATCAGCCCCAGCATTTT CASRDRGYSNQPQHF
. TRBJ1-2 TRBD1 TRBV15 TGTGCCACCACCCCTAGACAGGGGGCGCGATATGGCTACACCTTC CATTPRQGARYGYTF
. TRBJ1-4 . TRBV15 TGTGCCACCAGCAGAGATCGGCAGGTCCTAACTAATGAAAAACTGTTTTTT CATSRDRQVLTNEKLFF
. TRBJ2-3 TRBD2 TRBV6-6 TGTGCCAGTGAAGGGAGGGATGGCACAGATACGCAGTATTTT CASEGRDGTDTQYF
. TRBJ2-1 . TRBV7-3 TGTGCCAGCAGCTTAAATCCAGGGGCAGGCTCGCCGCAGCGGTTCTTC CASSLNPGAGSPQRFF
. TRBJ2-1 TRBD2 TRBV2 TGTGCCAGAGGGACTAGAGAGGCACTGACGTGGGGGAATGAGCAGTTCTTC CARGTREALTWGNEQFF
few TRBJ1-3 . TRBV4-3 TGCGCCAGCAGCCAAAATTTTAATGGTAATGCAGGGGCTGGAAACACCATATATTTT CASSQNFNGNAGAGNTIYF
. TRBJ1-5 . TRBV6-1 TGTGCCAGCATCTCCGGGACATCTAATCAGCCCCAGCATTTT CASISGTSNQPQHF
. TRBJ2-7 TRBD1 TRBV10-3 TGTGCCATCACGCGGGACAGGGACTACGAGCAGTACTTC CAITRDRDYEQYF
. TRBJ2-1 . TRBV28 TGTGCCAGCAGGCCGCCGGGACTCCCCATACACGAGCAGTTCTTC CASRPPGLPIHEQFF
once TRBJ2-7 TRBD2 TRBV5-1 TGCGCCAGCAGCCCCTGGACTAGGGGTTACGAGCAGTACTTC CASSPWTRGYEQYF
. TRBJ2-7 . TRBV5-5 TGTGCCAGCAGCGCAGCCGGGACACAAGCCTACGAGCAGTACTTC CASSAAGTQAYEQYF
. TRBJ2-2 TRBD1 TRBV5-1 TGCGCCAGCAGCTTCCTGACAGGGTCCACCGGGGAGCTGTTTTTT CASSFLTGSTGELFF
. TRBJ1-2 TRBD1 TRBV7-6 TGTGCCAGCAGCTTAGGACAGGGTGATGGCTACACCTTC CASSLGQGDGYTF
. TRBJ2-1 . TRBV5-1 TGCGCCAGCAGCTTGGCCCAGGACAGCAATGAGCAGTTCTTC CASSLAQDSNEQFF
. TRBJ2-2 TRBD2 TRBV5-6 TGTGCCAGCAGCTTTAGCGGGAGGGCCACCGGGGAGCTGTTTTTT CASSFSGRATGELFF
. TRBJ2-1 TRBD1 TRBV4-2 TGTGCCAGCAGCCAAGATAACAGGGGCAATGAGCAGTTCTTC CASSQDNRGNEQFF
few TRBJ2-4 . TRBV10-3 TGTGCCATCAGATCCGCAGGGCATAACATTCAGTACTTC CAIRSAGHNIQYF
. TRBJ1-5 TRBD1 TRBV30 TGTGCCTGGAGTACCCGGGACAGGATAGGCAATCAGCCCCAGCATTTT CAWSTRDRIGNQPQHF
. TRBJ2-1 TRBD2 TRBV9 TGTGCCAGCAGCGTAGGCTCTCTGGGGCGGGAGAGGAATGAGCAGTTCTTC CASSVGSLGRERNEQFF
. TRBJ2-7 TRBD2 TRBV5-6 TGTGCCAGCAGTTTTACTAGCGGGGGCCTTTCCTACGAGCAGTACTTC CASSFTSGGLSYEQYF
. TRBJ2-6 . TRBV5-4 TGTGCCAGCAGCTTTGCGCGGTCTGGGGCCAACGTCCTGACTTTC CASSFARSGANVLTF
. TRBJ1-4 TRBD1 TRBV7-2 TGTGCCAGCAGCTTGGACAGGGGGAATAATGAAAAACTGTTTTTT CASSLDRGNNEKLFF
once TRBJ2-3 TRBD2 TRBV29-1 TGCAGCGGTCTTGGAGGAGCGGGGGGCACAGATACGCAGTATTTT CSGLGGAGGTDTQYF
. TRBJ1-5 TRBD1 TRBV28 TGTGCCAGCGTAACCGGGGGACAGGAGGCTCGTGTCCGCAATCAGCCCCAGCATTTT CASVTGGQEARVRNQPQHF
. TRBJ1-1 TRBD1 TRBV6-1 TGTGCCAGCAGTGAATCCAGGACAGGGGGTTGGACTGAAGCTTTCTTT CASSESRTGGWTEAFF
. TRBJ1-1 . TRBV7-2 TGTGCCAGCAGCTGGGCAGGGCGGCGCACTGAAGCTTTCTTT CASSWAGRRTEAFF
. TRBJ2-2 TRBD1 TRBV19 TGTGCCAGTAGTTTCGGGACAGGGGGGACCGGGGAGCTGTTTTTT CASSFGTGGTGELFF
once TRBJ2-1 TRBD1 TRBV19 TGTGCCAGTAGTAGCGGGACAGGTAATGAGCAGTTCTTC CASSSGTGNEQFF